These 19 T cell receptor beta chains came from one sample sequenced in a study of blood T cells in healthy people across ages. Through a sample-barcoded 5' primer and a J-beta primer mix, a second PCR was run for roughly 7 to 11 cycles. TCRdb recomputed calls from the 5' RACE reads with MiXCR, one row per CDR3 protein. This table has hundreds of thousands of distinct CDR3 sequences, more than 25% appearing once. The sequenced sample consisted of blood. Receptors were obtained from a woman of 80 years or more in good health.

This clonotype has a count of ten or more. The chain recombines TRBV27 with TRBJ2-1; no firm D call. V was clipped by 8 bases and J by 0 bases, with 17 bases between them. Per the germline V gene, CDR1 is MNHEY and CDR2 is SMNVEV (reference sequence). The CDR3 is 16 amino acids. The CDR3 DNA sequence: TGTGCCAGCGGCCTTAGTGTCCTCAGCTCCTACAATGAGCAGTTCTTC. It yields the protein CASGLSVLSSYNEQFF.

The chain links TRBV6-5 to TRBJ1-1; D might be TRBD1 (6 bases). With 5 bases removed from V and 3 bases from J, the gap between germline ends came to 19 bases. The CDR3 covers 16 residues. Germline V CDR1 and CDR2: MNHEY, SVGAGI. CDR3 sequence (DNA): TGTGCCAGCAGTAACCGAGCCGGGGGCGGGTACACTGAAGCTTTCTTT. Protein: CASSNRAGGGYTEAFF.

As DNA, the CDR3 is TGTGCCAGCAGCGTAGTGACTAGCGCCGTCGATGCGCAGTATTTT. Translating it yields CASSVVTSAVDAQYF. The V and J genes are TRBV9 and TRBJ2-3; 8 nucleotides align to TRBD2. Per germline, CDR1 SGDLS and CDR2 YYNGEE. CDR3 length: 15 residues. V was clipped by 0 bases and J by 10 bases; unmatched bases: 10.

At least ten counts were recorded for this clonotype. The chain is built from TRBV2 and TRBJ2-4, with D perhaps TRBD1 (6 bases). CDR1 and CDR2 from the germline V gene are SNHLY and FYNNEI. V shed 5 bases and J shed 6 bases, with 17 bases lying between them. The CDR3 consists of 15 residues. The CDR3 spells CASSRGLAGVNIQYF. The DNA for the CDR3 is TGTGCCAGCAGTCGAGGGCTGGCAGGGGTAAACATTCAGTACTTC.

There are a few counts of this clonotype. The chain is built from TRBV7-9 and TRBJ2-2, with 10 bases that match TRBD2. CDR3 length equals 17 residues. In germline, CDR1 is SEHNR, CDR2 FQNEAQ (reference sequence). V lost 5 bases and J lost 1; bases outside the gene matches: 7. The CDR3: CASSGSKRGGNTGELFF. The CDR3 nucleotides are TGTGCCAGCAGCGGATCAAAGCGGGGGGGGAACACCGGGGAGCTGTTTTTT.

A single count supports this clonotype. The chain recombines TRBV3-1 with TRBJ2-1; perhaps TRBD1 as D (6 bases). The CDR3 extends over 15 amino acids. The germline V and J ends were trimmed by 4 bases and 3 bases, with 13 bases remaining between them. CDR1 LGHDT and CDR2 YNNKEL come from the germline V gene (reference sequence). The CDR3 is CASSPGVLDYNEQFF. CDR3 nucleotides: TGTGCCAGCAGCCCAGGGGTCCTGGACTACAATGAGCAGTTCTTC.

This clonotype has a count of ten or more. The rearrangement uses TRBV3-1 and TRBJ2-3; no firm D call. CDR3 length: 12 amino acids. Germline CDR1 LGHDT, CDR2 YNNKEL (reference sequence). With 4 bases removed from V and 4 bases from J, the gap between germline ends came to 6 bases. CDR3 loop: CASSRPPDTQYF. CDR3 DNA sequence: TGTGCCAGCAGCCGCCCCCCAGATACGCAGTATTTT.

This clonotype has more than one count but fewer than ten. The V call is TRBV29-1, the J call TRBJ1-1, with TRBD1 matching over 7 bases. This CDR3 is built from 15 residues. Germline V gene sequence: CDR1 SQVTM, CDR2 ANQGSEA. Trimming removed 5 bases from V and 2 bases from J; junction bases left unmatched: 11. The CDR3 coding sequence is TGCAGCGTTAGGGGCACCGGGACAGTAAACACTGAAGCTTTCTTT. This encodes CSVRGTGTVNTEAFF. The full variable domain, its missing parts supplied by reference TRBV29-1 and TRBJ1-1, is SAVISQKPSRDICQRGTSLTIQCQVDSQVTMMFWYRQQPGQSLTLIATANQGSEATYESGFVIDKFPISRPNLTFSTLTVSNMSPEDSSIYLCSVRGTGTVNTEAFFGQGTRLTVV.

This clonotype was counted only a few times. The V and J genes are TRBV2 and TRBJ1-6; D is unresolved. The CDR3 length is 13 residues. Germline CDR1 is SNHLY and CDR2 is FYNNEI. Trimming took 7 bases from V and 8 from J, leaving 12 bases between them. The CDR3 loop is CASKLWVDSPLHF. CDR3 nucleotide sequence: TGTGCCAGCAAATTATGGGTGGATTCACCCCTCCACTTT. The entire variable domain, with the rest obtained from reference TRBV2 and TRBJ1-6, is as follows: EPEVTQTPSHQVTQMGQEVILRCVPISNHLYFYWYRQILGQKVEFLVSFYNNEISEKSEIFDDQFSVERPDGSNFTLKIRSTKLEDSAMYFCASKLWVDSPLHFGNGTRLTVT.

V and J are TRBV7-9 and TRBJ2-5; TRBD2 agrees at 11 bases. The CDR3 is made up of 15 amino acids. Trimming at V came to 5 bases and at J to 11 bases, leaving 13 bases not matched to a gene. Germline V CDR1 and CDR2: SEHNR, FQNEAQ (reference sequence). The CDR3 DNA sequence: TGTGCCAGCAGCCAGCTAGCGGGGGGTTCCAATGAGCAGTACTTC. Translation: CASSQLAGGSNEQYF.

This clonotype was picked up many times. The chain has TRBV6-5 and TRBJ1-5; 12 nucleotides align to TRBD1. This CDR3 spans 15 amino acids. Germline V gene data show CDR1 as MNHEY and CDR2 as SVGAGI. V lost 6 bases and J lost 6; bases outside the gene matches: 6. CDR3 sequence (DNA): TGTGCCAGCAGGGCCGGGACAGGGGGCATTCAGCCCCAGCATTTT. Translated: CASRAGTGGIQPQHF.

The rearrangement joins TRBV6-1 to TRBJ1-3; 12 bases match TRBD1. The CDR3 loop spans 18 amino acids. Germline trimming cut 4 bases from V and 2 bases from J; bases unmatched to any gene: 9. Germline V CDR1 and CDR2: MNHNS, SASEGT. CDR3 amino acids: CASSASGTGGAAGNTIYF. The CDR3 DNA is TGTGCCAGCAGTGCCTCCGGGACAGGGGGCGCCGCTGGAAACACCATATATTTT.

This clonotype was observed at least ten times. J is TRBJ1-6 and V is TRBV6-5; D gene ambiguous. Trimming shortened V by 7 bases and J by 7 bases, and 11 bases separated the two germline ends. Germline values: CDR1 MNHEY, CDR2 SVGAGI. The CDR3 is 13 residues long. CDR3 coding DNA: TGTGCCAGCACTAAACTCGGGAATTCACCCCTCCACTTT. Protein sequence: CASTKLGNSPLHF.

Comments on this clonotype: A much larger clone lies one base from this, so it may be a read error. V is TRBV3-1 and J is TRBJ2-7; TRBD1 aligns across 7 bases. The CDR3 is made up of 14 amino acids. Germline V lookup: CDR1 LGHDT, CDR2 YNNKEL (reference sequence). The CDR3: CASSQFDRVYGQYF. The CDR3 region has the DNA TGTGCCAGCAGCCAGTTCGACAGGGTCTACGGGCAGTACTTC.

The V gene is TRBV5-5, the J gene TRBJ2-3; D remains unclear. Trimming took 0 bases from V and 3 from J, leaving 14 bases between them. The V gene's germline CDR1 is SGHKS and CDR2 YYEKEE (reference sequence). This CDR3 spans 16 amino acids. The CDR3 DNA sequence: TGTGCCAGCAGCTTGGTGGTCAGTTTTAATACAGATACGCAGTATTTT. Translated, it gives CASSLVVSFNTDTQYF.

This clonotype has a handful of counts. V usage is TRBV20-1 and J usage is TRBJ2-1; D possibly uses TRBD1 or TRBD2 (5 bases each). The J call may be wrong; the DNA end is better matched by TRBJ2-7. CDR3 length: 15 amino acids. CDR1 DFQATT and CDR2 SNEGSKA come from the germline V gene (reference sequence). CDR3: CSASAGTAAYNEQYF. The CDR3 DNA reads TGCAGTGCGAGCGCCGGGACGGCGGCCTACAATGAGCAGTACTTC.

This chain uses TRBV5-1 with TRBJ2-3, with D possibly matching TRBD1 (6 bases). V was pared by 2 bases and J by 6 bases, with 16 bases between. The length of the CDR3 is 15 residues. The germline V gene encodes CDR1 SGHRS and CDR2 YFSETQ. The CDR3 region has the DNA TGCGCCAGCAGCTTATCAGGGGCCACGCCGGATACGCAGTATTTT. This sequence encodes CASSLSGATPDTQYF.

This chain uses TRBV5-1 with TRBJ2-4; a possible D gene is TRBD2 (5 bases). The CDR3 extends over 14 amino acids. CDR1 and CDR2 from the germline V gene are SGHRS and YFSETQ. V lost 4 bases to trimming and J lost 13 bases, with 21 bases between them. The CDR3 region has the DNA TGCGCCAGCAGCGTGGCGGGCGCGTACAATGAGCAGTACTTC. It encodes CASSVAGAYNEQYF.

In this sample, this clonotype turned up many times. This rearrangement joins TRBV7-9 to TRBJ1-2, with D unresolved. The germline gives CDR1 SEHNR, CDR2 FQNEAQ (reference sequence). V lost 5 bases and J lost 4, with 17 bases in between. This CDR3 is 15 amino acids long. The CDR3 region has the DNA TGTGCCAGCAGCCCATACGAGGGCCCACTCTATGGCTACACCTTC. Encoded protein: CASSPYEGPLYGYTF.